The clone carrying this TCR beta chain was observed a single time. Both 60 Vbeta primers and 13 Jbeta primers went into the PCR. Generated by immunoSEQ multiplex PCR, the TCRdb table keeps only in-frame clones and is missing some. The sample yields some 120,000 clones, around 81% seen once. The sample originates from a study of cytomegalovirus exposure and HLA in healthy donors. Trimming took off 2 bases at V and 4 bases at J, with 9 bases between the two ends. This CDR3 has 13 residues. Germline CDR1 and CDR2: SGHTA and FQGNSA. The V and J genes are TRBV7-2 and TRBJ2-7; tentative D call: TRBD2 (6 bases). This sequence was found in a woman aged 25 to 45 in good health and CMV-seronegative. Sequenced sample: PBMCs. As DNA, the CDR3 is TGTGCCAGCAGCTTACGGGAGTGGTACGAGCAGTACTTC. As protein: CASSLREWYEQYF.